The sequence of this TCR beta chain was determined in a study of CD8 T cells in Susac syndrome. The CDR3 extends over 12 amino acids. Trimming left V 2 bases short and J 7 bases short, with 8 bases between. Germline V lookup: CDR1 MNHEY, CDR2 SVGAGI. RNA, at about 0.45 to 1 ug, was reverse transcribed with random hexamers. TCR beta CDR3 was amplified by immunoSEQ multiplex PCR. This amplification extended across 54 Vbeta and 13 Jbeta segments. TCRdb fed the immunoSEQ multiplex PCR reads into MiXCR, producing one record per CDR3 protein. The sample lists approximately 230,000 distinct CDR3 sequences, about 94% occurring once.

Sequenced: CD4+ T cells from PBMCs. This receptor was taken from a human donor with multiple sclerosis. This chain uses TRBV6-5 with TRBJ1-1; no clear D. CDR3: CASSYRGIEAFF. The CDR3 nucleotides are TGTGCCAGCAGTTACCGCGGGATTGAAGCTTTCTTT.